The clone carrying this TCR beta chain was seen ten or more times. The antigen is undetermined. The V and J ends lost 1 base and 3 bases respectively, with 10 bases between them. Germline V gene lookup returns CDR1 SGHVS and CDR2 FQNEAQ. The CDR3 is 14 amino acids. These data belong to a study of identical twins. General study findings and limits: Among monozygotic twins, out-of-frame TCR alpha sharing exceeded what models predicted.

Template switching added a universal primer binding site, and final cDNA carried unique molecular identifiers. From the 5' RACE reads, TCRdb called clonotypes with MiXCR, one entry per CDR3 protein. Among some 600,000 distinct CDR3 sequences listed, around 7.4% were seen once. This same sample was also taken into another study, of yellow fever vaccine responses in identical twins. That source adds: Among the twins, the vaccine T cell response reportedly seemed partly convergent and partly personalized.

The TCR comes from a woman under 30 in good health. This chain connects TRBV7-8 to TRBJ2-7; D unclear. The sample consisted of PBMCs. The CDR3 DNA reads TGTGCCAGCAGCTTAGTTTCCAGCGACTACGAGCAGTACTTC. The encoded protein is CASSLVSSDYEQYF.